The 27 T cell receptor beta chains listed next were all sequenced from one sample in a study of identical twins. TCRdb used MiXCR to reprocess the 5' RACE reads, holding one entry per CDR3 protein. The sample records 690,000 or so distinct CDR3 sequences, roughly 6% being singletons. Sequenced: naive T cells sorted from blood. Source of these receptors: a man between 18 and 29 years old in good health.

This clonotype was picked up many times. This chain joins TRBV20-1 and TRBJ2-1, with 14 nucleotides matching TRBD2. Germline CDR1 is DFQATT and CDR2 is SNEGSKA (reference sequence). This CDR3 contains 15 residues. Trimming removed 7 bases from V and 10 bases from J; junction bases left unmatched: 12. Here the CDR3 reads CSGTTGTSGGREQFF. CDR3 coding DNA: TGCAGTGGTACAACCGGGACTAGCGGGGGCAGAGAGCAGTTCTTC.

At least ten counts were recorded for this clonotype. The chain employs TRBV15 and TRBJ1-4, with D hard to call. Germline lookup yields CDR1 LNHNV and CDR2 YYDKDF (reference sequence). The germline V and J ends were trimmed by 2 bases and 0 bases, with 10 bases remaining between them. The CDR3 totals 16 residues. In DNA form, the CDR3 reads TGTGCCACCAGCAGATCCAACGCGGCAACTAATGAAAAACTGTTTTTT. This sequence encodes CATSRSNAATNEKLFF. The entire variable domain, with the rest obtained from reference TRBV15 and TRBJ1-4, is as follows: DAMVIQNPRYQVTQFGKPVTLSCSQTLNHNVMYWYQQKSSQAPKLLFHYYDKDFNNEADTPDNFQSRRPNTSFCFLDIRSPGLGDTAMYLCATSRSNAATNEKLFFGSGTQLSVL.

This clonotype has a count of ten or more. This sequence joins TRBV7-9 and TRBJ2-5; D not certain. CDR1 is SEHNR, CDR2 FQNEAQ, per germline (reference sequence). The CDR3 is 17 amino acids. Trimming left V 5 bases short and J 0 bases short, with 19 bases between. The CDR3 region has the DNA TGTGCCAGCAGCCCCCCCGGGCAGAGGCCTCACCAAGAGACCCAGTACTTC. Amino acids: CASSPPGQRPHQETQYF.

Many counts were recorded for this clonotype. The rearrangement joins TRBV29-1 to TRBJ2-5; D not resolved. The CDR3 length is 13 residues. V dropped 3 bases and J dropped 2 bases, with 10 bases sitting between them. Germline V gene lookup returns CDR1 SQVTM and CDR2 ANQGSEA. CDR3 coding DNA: TGCAGCGTTGACGGGCGCCCTCAAGAGACCCAGTACTTC. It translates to CSVDGRPQETQYF.

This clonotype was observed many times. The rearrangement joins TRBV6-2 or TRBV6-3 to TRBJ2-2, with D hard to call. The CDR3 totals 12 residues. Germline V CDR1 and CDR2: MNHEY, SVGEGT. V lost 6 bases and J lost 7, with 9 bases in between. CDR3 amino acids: CASRPLSGELFF. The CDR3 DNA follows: TGTGCCAGCAGACCACTTAGCGGGGAGCTGTTTTTT.

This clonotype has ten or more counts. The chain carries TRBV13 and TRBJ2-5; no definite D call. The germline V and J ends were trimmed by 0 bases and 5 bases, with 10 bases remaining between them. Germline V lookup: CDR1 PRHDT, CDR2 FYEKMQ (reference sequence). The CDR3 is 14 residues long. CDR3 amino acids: CASSLGGPLETQYF. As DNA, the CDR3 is TGTGCCAGCAGCTTAGGGGGCCCACTTGAGACCCAGTACTTC.

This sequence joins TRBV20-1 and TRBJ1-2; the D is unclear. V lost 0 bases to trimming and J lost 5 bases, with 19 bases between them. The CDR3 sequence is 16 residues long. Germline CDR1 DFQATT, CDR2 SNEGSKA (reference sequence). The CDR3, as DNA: TGCAGTGCTAGAGATCAGTGGAGGGTCAGGCAGTATGGCTACACCTTC. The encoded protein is CSARDQWRVRQYGYTF.

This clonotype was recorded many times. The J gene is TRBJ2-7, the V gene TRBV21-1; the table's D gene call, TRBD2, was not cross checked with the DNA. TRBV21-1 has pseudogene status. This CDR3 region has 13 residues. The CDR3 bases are TGTGCCACCAGGGGACTAGCCTCCTACGAGCAGTACTTC. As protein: CATRGLASYEQYF.

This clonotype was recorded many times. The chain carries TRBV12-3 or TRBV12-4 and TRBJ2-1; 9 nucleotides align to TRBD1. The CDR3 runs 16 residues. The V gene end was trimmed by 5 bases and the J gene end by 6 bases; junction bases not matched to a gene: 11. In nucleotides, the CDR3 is TGTGCCAGCAGTCTCCCGCCCGGGACAGGGAGCAATGAGCAGTTCTTC. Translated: CASSLPPGTGSNEQFF.

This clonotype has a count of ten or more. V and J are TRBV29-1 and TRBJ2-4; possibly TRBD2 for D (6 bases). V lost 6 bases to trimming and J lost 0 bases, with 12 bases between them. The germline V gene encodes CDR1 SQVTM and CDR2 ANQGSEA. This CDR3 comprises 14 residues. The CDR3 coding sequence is TGCAGCGTGATTCAGGGACTAGCCAAAAACATTCAGTACTTC. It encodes CSVIQGLAKNIQYF. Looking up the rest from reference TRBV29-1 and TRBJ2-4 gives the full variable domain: SAVISQKPSRDICQRGTSLTIQCQVDSQVTMMFWYRQQPGQSLTLIATANQGSEATYESGFVIDKFPISRPNLTFSTLTVSNMSPEDSSIYLCSVIQGLAKNIQYFGAGTRLSVL.

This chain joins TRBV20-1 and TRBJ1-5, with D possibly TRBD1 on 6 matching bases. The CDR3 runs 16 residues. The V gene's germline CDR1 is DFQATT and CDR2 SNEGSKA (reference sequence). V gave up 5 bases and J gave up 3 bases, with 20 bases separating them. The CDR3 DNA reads TGCAGTGCTCATTACATCGCGACAGGATTCAATCAGCCCCAGCATTTT. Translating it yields CSAHYIATGFNQPQHF.

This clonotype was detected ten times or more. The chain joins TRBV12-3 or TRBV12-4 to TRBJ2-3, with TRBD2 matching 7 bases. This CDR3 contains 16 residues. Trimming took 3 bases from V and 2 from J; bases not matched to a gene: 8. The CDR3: CASSLWLAEPTDTQYF. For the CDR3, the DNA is TGTGCCAGCAGTTTGTGGCTAGCGGAGCCCACAGATACGCAGTATTTT.

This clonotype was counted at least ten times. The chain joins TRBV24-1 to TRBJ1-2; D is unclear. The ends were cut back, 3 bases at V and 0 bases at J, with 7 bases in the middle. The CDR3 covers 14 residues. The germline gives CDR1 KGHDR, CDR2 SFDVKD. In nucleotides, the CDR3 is TGTGCCACCAGTGATCTCAGATCTAACTATGGCTACACCTTC. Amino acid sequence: CATSDLRSNYGYTF.

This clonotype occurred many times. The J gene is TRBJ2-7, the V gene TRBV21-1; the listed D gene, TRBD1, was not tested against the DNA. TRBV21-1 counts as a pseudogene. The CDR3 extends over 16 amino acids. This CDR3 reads CASSKEPGTETYEQYF. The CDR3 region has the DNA TGTGCCAGCAGCAAAGAACCTGGGACAGAGACCTACGAGCAGTACTTC.

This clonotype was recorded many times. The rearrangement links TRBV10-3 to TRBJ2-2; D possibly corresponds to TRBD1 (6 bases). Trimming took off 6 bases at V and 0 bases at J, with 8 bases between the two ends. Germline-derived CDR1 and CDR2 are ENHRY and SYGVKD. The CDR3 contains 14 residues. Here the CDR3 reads CAIRGQANTGELFF. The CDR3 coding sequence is TGTGCCATCAGGGGACAAGCGAACACCGGGGAGCTGTTTTTT.

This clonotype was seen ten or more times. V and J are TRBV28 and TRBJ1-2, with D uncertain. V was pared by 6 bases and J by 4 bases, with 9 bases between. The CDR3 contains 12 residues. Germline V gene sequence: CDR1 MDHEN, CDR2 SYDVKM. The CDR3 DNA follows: TGTGCCAGCAGAGACGTAGGCTATGGCTACACCTTC. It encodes CASRDVGYGYTF.

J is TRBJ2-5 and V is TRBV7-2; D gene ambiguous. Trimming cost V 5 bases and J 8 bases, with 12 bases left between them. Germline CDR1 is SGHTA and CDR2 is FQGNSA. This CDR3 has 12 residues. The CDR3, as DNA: TGTGCCAGCAGCCTAAGCCCGGGCACCCAGTACTTC. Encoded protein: CASSLSPGTQYF.

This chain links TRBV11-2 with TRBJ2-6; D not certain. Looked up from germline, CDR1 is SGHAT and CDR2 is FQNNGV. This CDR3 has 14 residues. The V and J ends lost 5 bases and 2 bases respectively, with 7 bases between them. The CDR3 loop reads CASSLPAGANVLTF. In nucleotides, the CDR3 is TGTGCCAGCAGCCTACCGGCTGGGGCCAACGTCCTGACTTTC.

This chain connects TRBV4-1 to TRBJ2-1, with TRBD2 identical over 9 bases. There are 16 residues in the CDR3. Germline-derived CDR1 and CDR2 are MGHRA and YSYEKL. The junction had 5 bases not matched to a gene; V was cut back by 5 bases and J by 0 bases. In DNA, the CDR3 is TGCGCCAGCAGCTCGGTAGCGGGAGTCTCCTACAATGAGCAGTTCTTC. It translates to CASSSVAGVSYNEQFF.

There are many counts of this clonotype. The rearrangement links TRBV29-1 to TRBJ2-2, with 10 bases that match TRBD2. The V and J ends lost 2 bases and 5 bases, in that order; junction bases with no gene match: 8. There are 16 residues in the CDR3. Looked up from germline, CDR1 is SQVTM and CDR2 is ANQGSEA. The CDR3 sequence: CSVERLAGVGTGELFF. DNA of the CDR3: TGCAGCGTTGAACGGCTAGCGGGAGTAGGGACCGGGGAGCTGTTTTTT.

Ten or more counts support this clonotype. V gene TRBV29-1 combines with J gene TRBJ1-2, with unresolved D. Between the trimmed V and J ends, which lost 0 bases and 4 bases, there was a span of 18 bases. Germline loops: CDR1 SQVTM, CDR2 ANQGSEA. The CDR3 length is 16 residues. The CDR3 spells CSVEDPSKLSGYGYTF. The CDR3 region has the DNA TGCAGCGTTGAAGATCCCTCAAAGTTATCTGGCTATGGCTACACCTTC.

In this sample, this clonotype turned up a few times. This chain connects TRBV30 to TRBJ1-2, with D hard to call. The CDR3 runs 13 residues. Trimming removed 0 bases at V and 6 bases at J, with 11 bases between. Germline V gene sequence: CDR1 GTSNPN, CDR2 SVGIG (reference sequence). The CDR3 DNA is TGTGCCTGGAGTGTCTCGGGGATTCATGGCTACACCTTC. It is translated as CAWSVSGIHGYTF.

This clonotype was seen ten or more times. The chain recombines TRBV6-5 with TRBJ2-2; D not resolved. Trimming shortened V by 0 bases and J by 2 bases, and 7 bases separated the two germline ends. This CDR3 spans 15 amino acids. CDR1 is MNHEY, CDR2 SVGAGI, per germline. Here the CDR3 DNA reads TGTGCCAGCAGTTACTCGCCCATAAACACCGGGGAGCTGTTTTTT. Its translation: CASSYSPINTGELFF.

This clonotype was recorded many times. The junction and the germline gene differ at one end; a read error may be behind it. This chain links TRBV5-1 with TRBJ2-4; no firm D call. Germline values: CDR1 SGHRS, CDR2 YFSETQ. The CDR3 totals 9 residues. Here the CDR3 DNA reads TGCGCCAGCGATGACATTCAGCACTTC. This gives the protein CASDDIQHF. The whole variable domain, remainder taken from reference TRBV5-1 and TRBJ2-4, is KAGVTQTPRYLIKTRGQQVTLSCSPISGHRSVSWYQQTPGQGLQFLFEYFSETQRNKGNFPGRFSGRQFSNSRSEMNVSTLELGDSALYLCASDDIQHFGAGTRLSVL.

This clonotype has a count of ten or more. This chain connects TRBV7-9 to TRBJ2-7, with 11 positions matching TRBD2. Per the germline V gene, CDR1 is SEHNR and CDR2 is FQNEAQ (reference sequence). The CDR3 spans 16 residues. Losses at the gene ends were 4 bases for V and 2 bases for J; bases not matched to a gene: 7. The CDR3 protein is CASSSATSGTPYEQYF. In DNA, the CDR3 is TGTGCCAGCAGCTCGGCGACTAGCGGGACCCCCTACGAGCAGTACTTC.

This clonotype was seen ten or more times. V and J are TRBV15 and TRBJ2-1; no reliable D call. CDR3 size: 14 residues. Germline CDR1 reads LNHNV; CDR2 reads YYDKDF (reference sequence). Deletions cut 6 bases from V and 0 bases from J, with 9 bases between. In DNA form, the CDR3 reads TGTGCCACCAGAGGACCAAGCTCCTACAATGAGCAGTTCTTC. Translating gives CATRGPSSYNEQFF.

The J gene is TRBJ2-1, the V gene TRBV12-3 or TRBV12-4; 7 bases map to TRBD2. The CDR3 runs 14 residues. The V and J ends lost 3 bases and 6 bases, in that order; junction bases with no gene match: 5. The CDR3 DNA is TGTGCCAGCAGTTTGGCTGGGAGGGCCAATGAGCAGTTCTTC. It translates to CASSLAGRANEQFF.